This T cell receptor (beta chain) was documented in a study of T cell responses to AZD1222 COVID-19 vaccine. V lost 5 bases to trimming and J lost 1 base, with 14 bases between them. Looked up from germline, CDR1 is SQVTM and CDR2 is ANQGSEA. The CDR3 loop spans 14 amino acids. Study conclusions and caveats: The donor cohort was predominantly white British with a female majority, and clonal diversity may have been underestimated. Repertoire sampling was restricted to post-peak T cell response timepoints.

The method was immunoSEQ multiplex PCR; TCRdb's version includes in-frame clones alone and lacks a portion of them. Among some 150,000 clones listed, 82% were seen once. Comment on this clone: Its antigen is unknown.

The sequence came from an adult in good health. The chain joins TRBV29-1 to TRBJ1-1, with D tentatively TRBD1 (6 bases). The source material was peripheral blood, sampled on day 0 of MenACWY control vaccination. The CDR3 coding sequence is TGCAGCGTTAGTCGGAGGACAGCGAACACTGAAGCTTTCTTT. Protein sequence: CSVSRRTANTEAFF.